These 5 T cell receptor beta chains were sequenced from one sample in a study of blood T cell repertoires in COVID-19. The method was immunoSEQ multiplex PCR; TCRdb's version includes in-frame clones alone and lacks a portion of them. In the table there are about 240,000 clones, 75% to 90% of which are singletons. The sample was PBMCs or T cells enriched from blood (not recorded which). The receptors originated from a woman aged 25 to 39 who had recovered from COVID-19.

The chain employs TRBV7-6 and TRBJ2-2; TRBD1 matches at 8 bases. Germline CDR1 is SGHVS and CDR2 is FNYEAQ. The CDR3 loop spans 14 amino acids. The trim removed 0 bases at V and 8 bases at J, leaving 2 bases unmatched. The CDR3 loop is CASSLAQGAGELFF. Written as DNA, the CDR3 is TGTGCCAGCAGCTTAGCGCAGGGGGCTGGGGAGCTGTTTTTT.

J is TRBJ1-1 and V is TRBV11-3; TRBD1 aligns across 8 bases. This CDR3 is 15 amino acids long. Per germline, CDR1 SGHNT and CDR2 YENEEA. V trimming: 5 bases; J trimming: 1 base; junction bases outside the gene matches: 6. The CDR3 protein is CASSLGQGANTEAFF. The CDR3, as DNA: TGTGCCAGCAGCCTCGGACAGGGTGCGAACACTGAAGCTTTCTTT.

V gene TRBV7-2 combines with J gene TRBJ2-3, with unresolved D. Per germline, CDR1 SGHTA and CDR2 FQGNSA. V was shortened by 0 bases and J by 10 bases, with 11 bases between the two germline ends. CDR3 length: 13 amino acids. DNA of the CDR3: TGTGCCAGCAGCTTAGCGCAACGCCAGGCGCAGTATTTT. It specifies CASSLAQRQAQYF.

The chain employs TRBV14 and TRBJ1-1; TRBD1 is a possible D gene (5 bases). Germline CDR1 is SGHDN and CDR2 is FVKESK. V lost 0 bases and J lost 4, with 15 bases in between. The CDR3 has 16 amino acids. The CDR3: CASSQDGAGRGTEAFF. The DNA of the CDR3 is TGTGCCAGCAGCCAAGATGGGGCAGGGCGCGGCACTGAAGCTTTCTTT.

In this sample, this clone turned up once. V usage is TRBV25-1 and J usage is TRBJ2-2; D is perhaps TRBD2 (5 bases). The germline CDR1 and CDR2 sequences are MGHDK and SYGVNS. Trimming removed 5 bases from V and 0 bases from J, with 7 bases in between. The length of the CDR3 is 14 residues. The CDR3 coding sequence is TGTGCCAGCAGTCGGGGTACGAACACCGGGGAGCTGTTTTTT. Its translation is CASSRGTNTGELFF.